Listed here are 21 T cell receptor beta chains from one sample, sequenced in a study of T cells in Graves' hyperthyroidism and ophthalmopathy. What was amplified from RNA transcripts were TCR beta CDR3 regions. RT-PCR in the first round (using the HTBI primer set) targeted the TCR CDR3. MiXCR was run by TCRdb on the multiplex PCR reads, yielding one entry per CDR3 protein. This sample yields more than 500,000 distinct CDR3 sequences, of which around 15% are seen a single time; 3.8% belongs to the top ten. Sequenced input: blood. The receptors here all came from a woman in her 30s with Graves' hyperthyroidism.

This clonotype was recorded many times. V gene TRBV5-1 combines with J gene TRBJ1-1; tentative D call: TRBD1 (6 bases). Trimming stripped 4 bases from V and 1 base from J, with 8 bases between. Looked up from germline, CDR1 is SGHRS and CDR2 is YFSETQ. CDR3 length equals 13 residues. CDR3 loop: CASSVGQNTEAFF. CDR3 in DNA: TGCGCCAGCAGCGTGGGACAGAACACTGAAGCTTTCTTT.

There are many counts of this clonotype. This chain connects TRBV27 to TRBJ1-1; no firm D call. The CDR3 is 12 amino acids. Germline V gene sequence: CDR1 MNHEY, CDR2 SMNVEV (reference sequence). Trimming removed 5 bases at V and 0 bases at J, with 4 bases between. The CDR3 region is CASSTMNTEAFF. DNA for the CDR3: TGTGCCAGCAGTACCATGAACACTGAAGCTTTCTTT.

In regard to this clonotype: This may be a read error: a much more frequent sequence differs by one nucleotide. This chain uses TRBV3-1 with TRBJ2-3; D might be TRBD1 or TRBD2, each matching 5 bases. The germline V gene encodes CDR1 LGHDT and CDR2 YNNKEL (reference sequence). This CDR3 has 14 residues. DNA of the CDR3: TGTGCCAGCGGCCAAGTGGGGACGGCAGATACGCAGTATTTT. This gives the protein CASGQVGTADTQYF.

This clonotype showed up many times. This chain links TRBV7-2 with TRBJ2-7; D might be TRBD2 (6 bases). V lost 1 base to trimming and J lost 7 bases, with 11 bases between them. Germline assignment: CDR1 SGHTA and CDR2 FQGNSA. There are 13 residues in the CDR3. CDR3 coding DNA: TGTGCCAGCAGCTTAGAGGTAGGGAGGGAGCAGTACTTC. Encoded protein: CASSLEVGREQYF.

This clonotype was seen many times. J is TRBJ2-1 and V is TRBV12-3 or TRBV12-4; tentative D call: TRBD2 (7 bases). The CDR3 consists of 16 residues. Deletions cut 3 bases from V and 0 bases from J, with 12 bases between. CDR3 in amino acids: CASSFNGGRSYNEQFF. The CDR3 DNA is TGTGCCAGCAGTTTTAACGGGGGGCGCTCCTACAATGAGCAGTTCTTC.

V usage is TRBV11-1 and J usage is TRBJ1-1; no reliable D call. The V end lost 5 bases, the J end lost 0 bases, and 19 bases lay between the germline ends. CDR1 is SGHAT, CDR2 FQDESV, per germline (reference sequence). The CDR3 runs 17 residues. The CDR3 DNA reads TGTGCCAGCAGCCCCGGTCGGGCCGGCGTCATGAACACTGAAGCTTTCTTT. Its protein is CASSPGRAGVMNTEAFF.

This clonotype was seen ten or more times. The CDR3 DNA is TGTGCCAGCAAGGGGTTGAGCAACCTAAGCGGAGAGACCCAGTACTTC. Translating gives CASKGLSNLSGETQYF. The gene calls are TRBV2 and TRBJ2-5, with D possibly being TRBD1 or TRBD2 (5 bases each). Trimming left V 7 bases short and J 4 bases short, with 22 bases between. Germline V gives CDR1 SNHLY, CDR2 FYNNEI. The CDR3 extends over 16 amino acids.

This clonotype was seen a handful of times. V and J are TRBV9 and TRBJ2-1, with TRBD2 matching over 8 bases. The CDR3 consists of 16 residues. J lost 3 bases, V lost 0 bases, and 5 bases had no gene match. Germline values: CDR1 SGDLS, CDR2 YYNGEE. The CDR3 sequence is CASSVGGSGVYNEQFF. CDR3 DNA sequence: TGTGCCAGCAGCGTAGGGGGTAGCGGGGTCTACAATGAGCAGTTCTTC.

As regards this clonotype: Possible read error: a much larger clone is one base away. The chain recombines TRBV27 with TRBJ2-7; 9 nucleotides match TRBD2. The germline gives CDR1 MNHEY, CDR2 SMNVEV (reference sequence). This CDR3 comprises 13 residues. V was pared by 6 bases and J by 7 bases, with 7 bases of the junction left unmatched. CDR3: CASRAGGPLEQYF. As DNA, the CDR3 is TGTGCCAGCAGGGCGGGAGGGCCCTTGGAGCAGTACTTC.

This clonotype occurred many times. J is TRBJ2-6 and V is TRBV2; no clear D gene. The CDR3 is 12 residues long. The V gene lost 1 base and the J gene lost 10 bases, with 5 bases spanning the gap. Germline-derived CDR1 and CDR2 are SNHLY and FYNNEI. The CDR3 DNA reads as TGTGCCAGCAGTGAAGTAGGAAACGTCCTGACTTTC. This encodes CASSEVGNVLTF.

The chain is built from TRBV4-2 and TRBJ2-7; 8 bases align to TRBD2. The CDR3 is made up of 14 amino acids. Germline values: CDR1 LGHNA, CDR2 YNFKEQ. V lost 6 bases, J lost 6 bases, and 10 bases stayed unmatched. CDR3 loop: CASSPGLVGTEQYF. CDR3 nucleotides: TGTGCCAGCAGTCCGGGACTAGTGGGAACCGAGCAGTACTTC.

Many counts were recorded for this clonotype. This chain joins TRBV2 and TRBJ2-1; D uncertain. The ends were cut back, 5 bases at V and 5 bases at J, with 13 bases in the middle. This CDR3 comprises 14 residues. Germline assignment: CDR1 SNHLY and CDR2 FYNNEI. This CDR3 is CASSSRQQNNEQFF. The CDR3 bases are TGTGCCAGCAGTTCTAGACAACAAAACAATGAGCAGTTCTTC.

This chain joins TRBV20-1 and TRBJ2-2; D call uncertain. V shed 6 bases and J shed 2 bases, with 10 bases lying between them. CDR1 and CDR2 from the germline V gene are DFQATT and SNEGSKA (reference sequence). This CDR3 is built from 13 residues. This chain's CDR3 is CSASRVNTGELFF. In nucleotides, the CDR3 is TGCAGTGCCTCCCGGGTTAACACCGGGGAGCTGTTTTTT.

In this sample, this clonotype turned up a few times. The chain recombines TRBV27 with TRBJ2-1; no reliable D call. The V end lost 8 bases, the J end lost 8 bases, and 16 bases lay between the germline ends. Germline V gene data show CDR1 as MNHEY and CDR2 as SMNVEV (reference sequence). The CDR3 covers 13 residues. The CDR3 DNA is TGTGCCAGCGCCCTCGGGCCCAGTCATGAGCAGTTCTTC. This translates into CASALGPSHEQFF.

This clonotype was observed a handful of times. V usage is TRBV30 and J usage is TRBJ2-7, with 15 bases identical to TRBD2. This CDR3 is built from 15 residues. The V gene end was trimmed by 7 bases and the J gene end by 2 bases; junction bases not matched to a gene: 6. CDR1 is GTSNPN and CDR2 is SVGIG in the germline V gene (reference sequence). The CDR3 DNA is TGTGCCTTGGGACTAGCGGGAGGCCTTGCCTACGAGCAGTACTTC. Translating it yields CALGLAGGLAYEQYF.

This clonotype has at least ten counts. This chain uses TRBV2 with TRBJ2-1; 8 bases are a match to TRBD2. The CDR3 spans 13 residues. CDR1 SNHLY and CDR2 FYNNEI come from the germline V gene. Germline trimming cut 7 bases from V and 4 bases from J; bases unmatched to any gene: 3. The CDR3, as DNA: TGTGCCAGCAAGCGGGAGAGGTACAATGAGCAGTTCTTC. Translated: CASKRERYNEQFF. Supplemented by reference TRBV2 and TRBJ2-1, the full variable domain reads EPEVTQTPSHQVTQMGQEVILRCVPISNHLYFYWYRQILGQKVEFLVSFYNNEISEKSEIFDDQFSVERPDGSNFTLKIRSTKLEDSAMYFCASKRERYNEQFFGPGTRLTVL.

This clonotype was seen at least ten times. The CDR3 sequence: CASSYGAGGRASYNEQFF. The CDR3 nucleotides are TGTGCCAGCAGTTACGGAGCAGGCGGGAGGGCCTCCTACAATGAGCAGTTCTTC. The rearrangement uses TRBV6-2 or TRBV6-3 and TRBJ2-1, with 9 nucleotides matching TRBD2. The CDR3 is made up of 18 amino acids. The ends lost 2 bases at V and 0 bases at J; junction bases unmatched: 8. Germline V CDR1 and CDR2: MNHEY, SVGEGT.

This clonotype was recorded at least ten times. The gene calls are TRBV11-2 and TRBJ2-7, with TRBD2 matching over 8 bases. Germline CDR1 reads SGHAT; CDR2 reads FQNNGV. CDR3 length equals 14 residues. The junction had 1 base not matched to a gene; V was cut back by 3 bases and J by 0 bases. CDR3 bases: TGTGCCAGCAGCTTCACTAGCGGCTCCTACGAGCAGTACTTC. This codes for CASSFTSGSYEQYF.

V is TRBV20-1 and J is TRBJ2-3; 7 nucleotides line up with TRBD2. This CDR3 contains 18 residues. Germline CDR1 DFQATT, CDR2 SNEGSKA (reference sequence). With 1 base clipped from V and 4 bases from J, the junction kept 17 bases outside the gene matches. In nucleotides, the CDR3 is TGCAGTGCTAGAGCAAAAATGGGGTTGCGGGAGAGGGCAGATACGCAGTATTTT. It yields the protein CSARAKMGLRERADTQYF.

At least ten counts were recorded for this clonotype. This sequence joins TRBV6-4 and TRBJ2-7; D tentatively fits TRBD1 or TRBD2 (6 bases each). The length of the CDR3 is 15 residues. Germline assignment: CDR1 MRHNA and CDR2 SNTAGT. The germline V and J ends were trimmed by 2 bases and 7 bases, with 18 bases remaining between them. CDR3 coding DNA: TGTGCCAGCAGTGACGGTAGCGGTCCAGGGGTGGAGCAGTACTTC. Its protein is CASSDGSGPGVEQYF.

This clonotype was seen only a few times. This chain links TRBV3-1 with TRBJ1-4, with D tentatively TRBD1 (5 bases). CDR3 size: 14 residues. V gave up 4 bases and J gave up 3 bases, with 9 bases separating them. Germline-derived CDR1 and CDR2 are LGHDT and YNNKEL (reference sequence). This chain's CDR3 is CASSPGTSNEKLFF. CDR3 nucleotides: TGTGCCAGCAGCCCCGGGACGTCTAATGAAAAACTGTTTTTT. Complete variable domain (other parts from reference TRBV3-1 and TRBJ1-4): DTAVSQTPKYLVTQMGNDKSIKCEQNLGHDTMYWYKQDSKKFLKIMFSYNNKELIINETVPNRFSPKSPDKAHLNLHINSLELGDSAVYFCASSPGTSNEKLFFGSGTQLSVL.